These 28 T cell receptor beta chains were all obtained from the same sample, sequenced in a study of metastatic and nonmetastatic thyroid tumors. All patients were untreated before thyroid surgery. TCRdb re-clonotyped the PCR reads through MiXCR. This table holds 75,000 to 100,000 clones, 10% to 15% found once. Sequenced input: blood. Source of these receptors: a female donor with papillary thyroid cancer or a benign thyroid nodule (not recorded which). Some clones in this sample may be carry-over from other donors' samples.

At least ten counts were recorded for this clone. The V and J genes are TRBV9 and TRBJ2-2; 7 bases fit TRBD1. The length of the CDR3 is 15 residues. The trim removed 0 bases at V and 4 bases at J, leaving 3 bases unmatched. Germline V CDR1 and CDR2: SGDLS, YYNGEE. The CDR3 sequence is CASSVEGTVTGELFF. Here the CDR3 DNA reads TGTGCCAGCAGCGTAGAAGGGACAGTCACCGGGGAGCTGTTTTTT.

As for this clone: Possible read error: a much larger clone is one base away. The V call is TRBV5-6, the J call TRBJ1-5, with D perhaps matching TRBD1 (5 bases). The germline gives CDR1 SGHDT, CDR2 YYEEEE. The CDR3 covers 14 residues. The CDR3 sequence: CTSSPGGGHQPQHF. The CDR3 DNA sequence: TGTACCAGCAGCCCCGGGGGGGGACATCAGCCCCAGCATTTT.

This clone occurred many times. This chain links TRBV15 with TRBJ2-6, with D possibly TRBD2 on 7 matching bases. V was trimmed by 1 base and J by 14 bases, leaving 18 bases between them. The CDR3 totals 15 residues. Germline V gene sequence: CDR1 LNHNV, CDR2 YYDKDF (reference sequence). Here the CDR3 reads CATSRGGGGGTLLTF. In nucleotides, the CDR3 is TGTGCCACCAGCAGAGGGGGAGGGGGGGGTACTCTCCTGACTTTC.

A note on this clone: One end of the junction is discordant with germline, which a read error may explain. The V gene is TRBV6-2 or TRBV6-3, the J gene TRBJ2-3; 7 bases match TRBD1. The CDR3 totals 16 residues. Germline V CDR1 and CDR2: MNHEY, SVGEGT. DNA for the CDR3: TGTGCCAGCAGTCGAATCCAGACAGGGCCCACAGATACGAAGTATTTT. Its translation: CASSRIQTGPTDTKYF.

This clone appeared many times. The chain joins TRBV7-9 to TRBJ1-4; D gene uncertain. The CDR3 has 13 residues. Germline assignment: CDR1 SEHNR and CDR2 FQNEAQ (reference sequence). V was trimmed by 1 base and J by 8 bases, leaving 8 bases between them. This CDR3 is CASSLDAREKLFF. The DNA for the CDR3 is TGTGCCAGCAGCTTAGATGCCCGGGAAAAACTGTTTTTT.

As concerns this clone: The germline gene is not matched at one end of the junction; a read error may be the cause. V gene TRBV6-1 combines with J gene TRBJ2-6; D gene unclear. The germline CDR1 and CDR2 sequences are MNHNS and SASEGT. The CDR3 loop spans 13 amino acids. The CDR3 sequence: CASSSPGANVLTF. As DNA, the CDR3 is TGTGCCAGCAGTAGTCCTGGTGCCAACGTCCTGACTTTC.

This clone showed up many times. This sequence joins TRBV7-9 and TRBJ1-1; D is perhaps TRBD1 (5 bases). The V gene lost 5 bases and the J gene lost 4 bases, with 14 bases spanning the gap. This CDR3 region has 14 residues. From germline, CDR1 is SEHNR and CDR2 FQNEAQ (reference sequence). The CDR3 nucleotides read TGTGCCAGCAGCGGAACCAGGGTAGGCACTGAAGCTTTCTTT. It translates to CASSGTRVGTEAFF.

The gene calls are TRBV30 and TRBJ2-7; perhaps TRBD1 as D (5 bases). V was cut by 4 bases and J by 4 bases, with 14 bases left in between. The CDR3 runs 13 residues. Looked up from germline, CDR1 is GTSNPN and CDR2 is SVGIG (reference sequence). The DNA of the CDR3 is TGTGCCTGGAACCAGGGTCTTTATTACGAGCAGTACTTC. It encodes CAWNQGLYYEQYF.

This clone was recorded many times. The chain joins TRBV27 to TRBJ1-6; D is uncertain. CDR3 length: 12 residues. CDR1 and CDR2 from the germline V gene are MNHEY and SMNVEV (reference sequence). V was pared by 6 bases and J by 6 bases, with 6 bases between. Written as DNA, the CDR3 is TGTGCCAGCAGGAACCTTAATTCACCCCTCCACTTT. It translates to CASRNLNSPLHF.

The chain is built from TRBV12-3 or TRBV12-4 and TRBJ1-6; D unresolved. This CDR3 spans 15 amino acids. The V gene lost 7 bases and the J gene lost 10 bases, with 20 bases spanning the gap. The CDR3 loop reads CASIRGWAPDSPLHF. The DNA of the CDR3 is TGTGCCAGCATCCGCGGTTGGGCCCCGGACTCACCCCTCCACTTT.

This clone has ten or more counts. The chain couples TRBV20-1 to TRBJ1-1, with 7 bases lining up with TRBD1. The CDR3 contains 13 residues. Trimming took 6 bases from V and 7 from J; bases not matched to a gene: 11. Germline lookup yields CDR1 DFQATT and CDR2 SNEGSKA (reference sequence). CDR3 amino acids: CSARGVSGIEAFF. The DNA of the CDR3 is TGCAGTGCCAGGGGGGTAAGCGGGATTGAAGCTTTCTTT.

The rearrangement uses TRBV6-5 and TRBJ2-7; 10 bases map to TRBD2. With V trimmed by 0 bases and J by 5 bases, 4 bases remained unmatched. The CDR3 extends over 15 amino acids. Germline V lookup: CDR1 MNHEY, CDR2 SVGAGI. The CDR3 DNA sequence: TGTGCCAGCAGTTACTCGAGCGGGAGGGACCACGAGCAGTACTTC. Encoded protein: CASSYSSGRDHEQYF.

This clone was observed a few times. The chain uses TRBV29-1 and TRBJ1-4; 11 bases line up with TRBD1. With 6 bases clipped from V and 0 bases from J, the junction kept 6 bases outside the gene matches. The length of the CDR3 is 16 residues. The germline CDR1 and CDR2 sequences are SQVTM and ANQGSEA. DNA for the CDR3: TGCAGCGTCACAGGGACAGGGGGTGCAACTAATGAAAAACTGTTTTTT. Its translation is CSVTGTGGATNEKLFF.

The chain couples TRBV4-1 to TRBJ2-1, with 9 bases lining up with TRBD2. The CDR3 has 16 residues. V gave up 1 base and J gave up 9 bases; unmatched junction bases: 10. Germline V gene lookup returns CDR1 MGHRA and CDR2 YSYEKL. In DNA form, the CDR3 reads TGCGCCAGCAGCCAAGTGGCGGGAGGGCCCTTCGGTGAGCAGTTCTTC. Amino acid sequence: CASSQVAGGPFGEQFF.

This clone was seen at least ten times. J is TRBJ2-7 and V is TRBV12-3 or TRBV12-4; no reliable D call. V was clipped by 8 bases and J by 2 bases, with 10 bases between them. The CDR3 covers 12 residues. Here the CDR3 DNA reads TGTGCCAGCGGGGTAACGACCTACGAGCAGTACTTC. Its protein is CASGVTTYEQYF.

This clone was counted a few times. A read error may explain this, as a much larger clone is one base away. Other DNA sequences of this sample code for an identical CDR3. CDR3 loop: CATSRGLGQVLNQPQHF. The CDR3 nucleotides read TGTGCCACCTCCAGGGGCCTGGGACAGGTCTTAAATCAGCCCCAGCATTTT. V usage is TRBV10-3 and J usage is TRBJ1-5; TRBD1 agrees at 8 bases. The CDR3 has 17 residues. The junction had 18 bases not matched to a gene; V was cut back by 10 bases and J by 4 bases. Germline V gives CDR1 ENHRY, CDR2 SYGVKD.

This clone has more than one count but fewer than ten. This may be a read error: a much more frequent sequence differs by one nucleotide. This same CDR3 is encoded by further DNA sequences in the sample. The chain links TRBV19 to TRBJ2-3; D call uncertain. Germline CDR1 reads LNHDA; CDR2 reads SQIVND (reference sequence). The CDR3 sequence is 16 residues long. V lost 5 bases, J lost 1 base, and 16 bases lay in between. CDR3 in amino acids: CASSSLRGTRTDTQYF. In DNA form, the CDR3 reads TGTGCCAGTAGTTCTCTCCGTGGCACCCGCACAGATACGCAGTATTTT.

This rearrangement joins TRBV20-1 to TRBJ1-2; D is possibly TRBD1 (6 bases). The CDR3 is 16 residues long. Germline V lookup: CDR1 DFQATT, CDR2 SNEGSKA (reference sequence). V lost 6 bases, J lost 6 bases, and 26 bases lay in between. The CDR3 nucleotides are TGCAGTGCCCGCCCTTACCAGGGACACCCAGGGGATGGCTACACCTTC. This translates into CSARPYQGHPGDGYTF.

The chain joins TRBV20-1 to TRBJ1-2; the match to TRBD1 covers 7 bases. Per the germline V gene, CDR1 is DFQATT and CDR2 is SNEGSKA (reference sequence). The CDR3 length is 13 residues. V lost 0 bases to trimming and J lost 7 bases; unmatched junction nucleotides: 5. Here the CDR3 DNA reads TGCAGTGCTAGAGAAACAGGGGAGGGTGGCTACACCTTC. The encoded protein is CSARETGEGGYTF.

This clone was observed at least ten times. This chain connects TRBV5-1 to TRBJ2-5; TRBD1 is a possible D gene (6 bases). CDR3 length: 17 amino acids. The V gene lost 4 bases and the J gene lost 2 bases, with 21 bases spanning the gap. The germline CDR1 and CDR2 sequences are SGHRS and YFSETQ. The chain's CDR3 is CASSVGTTTGQQETQYF. The CDR3 nucleotides read TGCGCCAGCAGCGTTGGAACTACGACAGGTCAACAAGAGACCCAGTACTTC.

This clone was recorded at least ten times. The chain couples TRBV6-6 to TRBJ2-1; a possible D gene is TRBD2 (5 bases). CDR1 and CDR2 (germline): MNHNY, SVGAGI (reference sequence). Trimming pared 0 bases from V and 8 bases from J, leaving 14 bases between. This CDR3 region has 15 residues. The CDR3 reads CASSYSDWRLDEQFF. DNA of the CDR3: TGTGCCAGCAGTTACTCGGACTGGCGATTAGATGAGCAGTTCTTC.

This sequence joins TRBV5-4 and TRBJ2-7; D might be TRBD2 (7 bases). CDR3 length: 14 residues. V was cut by 4 bases and J by 2 bases, with 13 bases left in between. The germline V gene has CDR1 SGHNT and CDR2 YYREEE (reference sequence). In nucleotides, the CDR3 is TGTGCCAGCAGCGCGGCGGGGGCCCCCTACGAGCAGTACTTC. It translates to CASSAAGAPYEQYF. The variable domain in full, completed from reference TRBV5-4 and TRBJ2-7, reads ETGVTQSPTHLIKTRGQQVTLRCSSQSGHNTVSWYQQALGQGPQFIFQYYREEENGRGNFPPRFSGLQFPNYSSELNVNALELDDSALYLCASSAAGAPYEQYFGPGTRLTVT.

This clone was found many times. The chain links TRBV5-6 to TRBJ2-1; D remains ambiguous. The CDR3 consists of 11 residues. V lost 0 bases, J lost 10 bases, and 5 bases lay in between. Germline CDR1 is SGHDT and CDR2 is YYEEEE. The CDR3 region has the DNA TGTGCCAGCAGCTTGGGGGCGGAGCAGTTCTTC. Translated, it gives CASSLGAEQFF.

The chain recombines TRBV19 with TRBJ2-3; no clear D gene. V shed 3 bases and J shed 0 bases, with 10 bases lying between them. From germline, CDR1 is LNHDA and CDR2 SQIVND (reference sequence). The CDR3 consists of 15 residues. CDR3 coding DNA: TGTGCCAGTAGTATCCGCGGTATAAGCACAGATACGCAGTATTTT. It translates to CASSIRGISTDTQYF.

There are many counts of this clone. The chain uses TRBV7-2 and TRBJ2-5, with TRBD2 matching over 8 bases. Germline V gene lookup returns CDR1 SGHTA and CDR2 FQGNSA. The J segment lost 5 bases and the V segment lost 4 bases, leaving 12 bases of the junction unmatched. The CDR3 consists of 16 residues. The CDR3 spells CASSSSTSGSWETQYF. CDR3 DNA: TGTGCCAGCAGCTCTAGCACCAGCGGGAGCTGGGAGACCCAGTACTTC.

This clone has a count of ten or more. The V gene is TRBV18, the J gene TRBJ2-7; no clear D gene. V was cut by 6 bases and J by 4 bases, with 10 bases left in between. Germline V gene lookup returns CDR1 KGHSH and CDR2 LQKENI. This CDR3 spans 12 amino acids. This CDR3 is CASSPASYEQYF. For the CDR3, the DNA is TGTGCCAGCTCGCCGGCGAGTTACGAGCAGTACTTC.

This clone was recorded at least ten times. V usage is TRBV18 and J usage is TRBJ2-7, with 8 bases identical to TRBD1. CDR3 length: 16 residues. Germline V gene lookup returns CDR1 KGHSH and CDR2 LQKENI. Losses at the gene ends were 1 base for V and 6 bases for J; bases not matched to a gene: 11. The CDR3: CASSPRGGTGTVEQYF. The CDR3 coding sequence is TGTGCCAGCTCACCACGGGGCGGGACAGGCACAGTCGAGCAGTACTTC.

Remarks on this clone: It may be a read error: a sequence one base away is much more abundant. This chain links TRBV6-5 with TRBJ2-5; D not resolved. The CDR3 sequence is 11 residues long. Germline CDR1 and CDR2: MNHEY and SVGAGI. The CDR3 DNA reads TGTGCCATCAGTTCACAAGAGACCCAGTACTTC. Amino acids: CAISSQETQYF.